This T cell receptor (beta chain) was sequenced for a study of shared clonotypes between healthy human individuals. Study-level findings and limits: Deeper or shallower sequencing was expected to change how clonotypes are shared among donors. Few donors restricted represented genetic and exposure-history diversity.

Donation came from healthy HIV-negative adults that had no recent acute infections or vaccinations. Trimming removed 6 bases from V and 4 bases from J, with 10 bases in between. Looked up from germline, CDR1 is SEHNR and CDR2 is FQNEAQ (reference sequence). The CDR3 sequence is 14 residues long. The authors distributed each subset's genomic DNA evenly over several immunoSEQ plates. Data came from immunoSEQ multiplex PCR; TCRdb stores just in-frame clones and leaves some out. The sample includes hundreds of thousands of clones, around three quarters of them seen just once. The sample holds a few counts of this clone. The antigen remains undetermined.

Source material: PBMCs. The TCR originated in a woman aged 40 to 49 in good health. Some clones in this sample may be carry-over from other donors' samples. This rearrangement joins TRBV7-9 to TRBJ2-6; D unclear. The CDR3 protein is CASSRTAGANVLTF. As DNA, the CDR3 is TGTGCCAGCAGTCGGACGGCCGGGGCCAACGTCCTGACTTTC.